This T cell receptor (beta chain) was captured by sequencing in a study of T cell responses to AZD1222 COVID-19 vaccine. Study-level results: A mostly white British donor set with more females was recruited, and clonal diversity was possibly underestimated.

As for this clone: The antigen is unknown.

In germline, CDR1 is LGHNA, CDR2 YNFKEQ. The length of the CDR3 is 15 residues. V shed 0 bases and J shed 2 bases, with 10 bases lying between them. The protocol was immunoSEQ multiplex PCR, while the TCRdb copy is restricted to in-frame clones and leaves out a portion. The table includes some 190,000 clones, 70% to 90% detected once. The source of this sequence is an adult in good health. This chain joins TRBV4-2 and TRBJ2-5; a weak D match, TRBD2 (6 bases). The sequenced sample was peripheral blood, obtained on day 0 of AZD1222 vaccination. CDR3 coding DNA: TGTGCCAGCAGCCAAGATGCAGGGAGGCAAGAGACCCAGTACTTC. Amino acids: CASSQDAGRQETQYF.